Following are 26 T cell receptor beta chains from one sample sequenced in a study of healthy donors' naive CD4 and CD8 T cells. TCR libraries were built from approximately 0.55 ug of total RNA by linear amplification. In TCRdb, the reads were re-called with MiXCR into one record per CDR3 protein. This sample has roughly 200,000 distinct CDR3 sequences, with 65% to 80% found just once. Sequencing was carried out using naive CD4+ and CD8+ T cells sorted from blood, pooled from several donors. The receptors here all came from a pool of human donors in good health; the sample pools cells from several healthy donors.

The chain combines TRBV19 with TRBJ1-6, with D possibly TRBD1 on 6 matching bases. This CDR3 contains 14 residues. Germline assignment: CDR1 LNHDA and CDR2 SQIVND (reference sequence). V lost 6 bases to trimming and J lost 6 bases, with 12 bases between them. The CDR3 DNA is TGTGCCAGTAGCCTCGGGACAACTAATTCACCCCTCCACTTT. Its protein product is CASSLGTTNSPLHF. Together with reference TRBV19 and TRBJ1-6, the CDR3 gives the full variable domain: DGGITQSPKYLFRKEGQNVTLSCEQNLNHDAMYWYRQDPGQGLRLIYYSQIVNDFQKGDIAEGYSVSREKKESFPLTVTSAQKNPTAFYLCASSLGTTNSPLHFGNGTRLTVT.

The chain is built from TRBV10-3 and TRBJ2-3, with D tentatively TRBD1 (5 bases). The V and J ends lost 6 bases and 2 bases respectively, with 15 bases between them. The CDR3 is 15 residues long. Per the germline V gene, CDR1 is ENHRY and CDR2 is SYGVKD. CDR3 DNA sequence: TGTGCCATCAGCACACAGGAGTGGAACACAGATACGCAGTATTTT. As protein: CAISTQEWNTDTQYF.

This clonotype was observed once. The genes are TRBV18 and TRBJ1-3; 9 bases agree with TRBD1. The CDR3 length is 17 residues. Germline lookup yields CDR1 KGHSH and CDR2 LQKENI. The junction had 6 bases not matched to a gene; V was cut back by 3 bases and J by 0 bases. CDR3 nucleotides: TGTGCCAGCTCACCTCCGCGGGACAGGGCCTCTGGAAACACCATATATTTT. Amino acids: CASSPPRDRASGNTIYF.

This clonotype was seen a single time. The CDR3, as DNA: TGTGCCAGCAGCCAGGAGGGATCTGGAAACACCATATATTTT. Encoded protein: CASSQEGSGNTIYF. The genes are TRBV14 and TRBJ1-3; D not resolved. V lost 3 bases and J lost 1, with 7 bases in between. Looked up from germline, CDR1 is SGHDN and CDR2 is FVKESK. This CDR3 region has 14 residues.

The V call is TRBV5-1, the J call TRBJ2-7; D not certain. CDR1 is SGHRS, CDR2 YFSETQ, per germline. Trimming cost V 7 bases and J 0 bases, with 11 bases left between them. The CDR3 sequence is 13 residues long. The CDR3 DNA reads TGCGCCAGCGCTGAGGACCCCTCCTACGAGCAGTACTTC. Translated: CASAEDPSYEQYF. Using reference TRBV5-1 and TRBJ2-7 for the parts outside the CDR3, the full variable domain is KAGVTQTPRYLIKTRGQQVTLSCSPISGHRSVSWYQQTPGQGLQFLFEYFSETQRNKGNFPGRFSGRQFSNSRSEMNVSTLELGDSALYLCASAEDPSYEQYFGPGTRLTVT.

J is TRBJ2-7 and V is TRBV18; TRBD2 matches at 7 bases. This CDR3 spans 13 amino acids. J gave up 2 bases and V 4 bases, and 2 bases lay outside the gene matches. Germline V lookup: CDR1 KGHSH, CDR2 LQKENI. The DNA of the CDR3 is TGTGCCAGCTCACAAGGACTAGCCTACGAGCAGTACTTC. As protein: CASSQGLAYEQYF.

V usage is TRBV29-1 and J usage is TRBJ2-1; tentative D call: TRBD2 (6 bases). The CDR3 length is 12 residues. Germline V gene lookup returns CDR1 SQVTM and CDR2 ANQGSEA. With 3 bases removed from V and 6 bases from J, the gap between germline ends came to 9 bases. The CDR3 sequence is CSVEAGSNEQFF. CDR3 bases: TGCAGCGTTGAGGCCGGGAGCAATGAGCAGTTCTTC.

CDR3 in DNA: TGTGCCAGCAGTTACGACCCGGGAAATGAGCAGTTCTTC. Its protein is CASSYDPGNEQFF. The chain employs TRBV6-5 and TRBJ2-1; possibly TRBD2 for D (5 bases). Germline CDR1 reads MNHEY; CDR2 reads SVGAGI. CDR3 length: 13 residues. Trimming took 2 bases from V and 7 from J, leaving 9 bases between them.

The chain is built from TRBV15 and TRBJ2-2; D is unresolved. V lost 4 bases to trimming and J lost 6 bases, with 15 bases between them. The CDR3 loop spans 15 amino acids. CDR1 and CDR2 from the germline V gene are LNHNV and YYDKDF (reference sequence). CDR3 bases: TGTGCCACCAGCATCGCCGGACCCGGCGCCGGGGAGCTGTTTTTT. Translation gives CATSIAGPGAGELFF. The variable domain in full, completed from reference TRBV15 and TRBJ2-2, reads DAMVIQNPRYQVTQFGKPVTLSCSQTLNHNVMYWYQQKSSQAPKLLFHYYDKDFNNEADTPDNFQSRRPNTSFCFLDIRSPGLGDTAMYLCATSIAGPGAGELFFGEGSRLTVL.

This clonotype was observed once. Sequence at one end of the junction differs from germline and may be a read error. J is TRBJ1-2 and V is TRBV10-3; D may be TRBD1 (5 bases). Germline loops: CDR1 ENHRY, CDR2 SYGVKD. The CDR3 length is 16 residues. The CDR3 DNA reads as TGTGCCAGCAGTCCCACTCGGGTACAAGGGGCCTATGGCTACACCTTC. This gives the protein CASSPTRVQGAYGYTF.

The chain recombines TRBV20-1 with TRBJ1-2, with D possibly matching TRBD1 (6 bases). Germline CDR1 reads DFQATT; CDR2 reads SNEGSKA (reference sequence). This CDR3 is 15 amino acids long. The V and J ends lost 6 bases and 2 bases respectively, with 19 bases between them. This CDR3 reads CSARTALLGNYGYTF. CDR3 nucleotide sequence: TGCAGTGCCCGGACAGCGCTCCTTGGCAACTATGGCTACACCTTC.

This chain links TRBV4-1 with TRBJ2-7; D ambiguous. CDR3 length equals 15 residues. Deletions cut 1 base from V and 0 bases from J, with 10 bases between. From germline, CDR1 is MGHRA and CDR2 YSYEKL. The CDR3 is CASSQGHESSYEQYF. The CDR3 nucleotides are TGCGCCAGCAGCCAAGGGCACGAGAGCTCCTACGAGCAGTACTTC.

This clonotype showed up just a few times. The chain employs TRBV19 and TRBJ1-5; TRBD1 is a possible D gene (5 bases). This CDR3 has 15 residues. Trimming stripped 3 bases from V and 6 bases from J, with 15 bases between. Per the germline V gene, CDR1 is LNHDA and CDR2 is SQIVND (reference sequence). CDR3 DNA sequence: TGTGCCAGTAGTATTGGGATCCAGGGTTTTCAGCCCCAGCATTTT. It translates to CASSIGIQGFQPQHF.

The chain combines TRBV6-5 with TRBJ1-6; 9 nucleotides match TRBD1. The junction had 3 bases not matched to a gene; V was cut back by 6 bases and J by 9 bases. The germline V gene has CDR1 MNHEY and CDR2 SVGAGI. The CDR3 extends over 13 amino acids. Here the CDR3 DNA reads TGTGCCAGCAGGCAGACAGGGGGTTCACCCCTCCACTTT. Protein product: CASRQTGGSPLHF.

The chain uses TRBV18 and TRBJ1-1, with D unresolved. V was pared by 3 bases and J by 0 bases, with 11 bases between. The CDR3 sequence is 15 residues long. Germline V lookup: CDR1 KGHSH, CDR2 LQKENI. The CDR3 protein is CASSPQVSVNTEAFF. The CDR3 coding sequence is TGTGCCAGCTCACCCCAGGTATCGGTGAACACTGAAGCTTTCTTT. Filled out from reference TRBV18 and TRBJ1-1, the complete variable domain reads NAGVMQNPRHLVRRRGQEARLRCSPMKGHSHVYWYRQLPEEGLKFMVYLQKENIIDESGMPKERFSAEFPKEGPSILRIQQVVRGDSAAYFCASSPQVSVNTEAFFGQGTRLTVV.

The chain employs TRBV6-5 and TRBJ1-5; 8 bases line up with TRBD1. The V and J ends lost 5 bases and 3 bases, in that order; junction bases with no gene match: 3. The CDR3 sequence is 14 residues long. Germline V gene sequence: CDR1 MNHEY, CDR2 SVGAGI. As DNA, the CDR3 is TGTGCCAGCAGTGGACAGGGTGTCAATCAGCCCCAGCATTTT. Protein: CASSGQGVNQPQHF.

The chain joins TRBV6-5 to TRBJ2-7; 9 bases are a match to TRBD1. Germline CDR1 reads MNHEY; CDR2 reads SVGAGI. J was trimmed by 2 bases and V by 3 bases; bases with no gene match: 2. This CDR3 comprises 14 residues. The CDR3 loop is CASSYRTGAYEQYF. In DNA, the CDR3 is TGTGCCAGCAGTTATCGGACAGGGGCCTACGAGCAGTACTTC.

The V and J genes are TRBV29-1 and TRBJ2-1, with 11 bases lining up with TRBD1. Germline V gene lookup returns CDR1 SQVTM and CDR2 ANQGSEA. The trim removed 7 bases at V and 2 bases at J, leaving 7 bases unmatched. The CDR3 has 15 residues. This CDR3 reads CSELPGQGAYNEQFF. In DNA, the CDR3 is TGCAGCGAACTACCGGGACAGGGGGCCTACAATGAGCAGTTCTTC.

There are a few counts of this clonotype. The J gene is TRBJ2-5, the V gene TRBV20-1; 7 bases map to TRBD2. This CDR3 spans 16 amino acids. J lost 5 bases, V lost 2 bases, and 14 bases had no gene match. From germline, CDR1 is DFQATT and CDR2 SNEGSKA (reference sequence). The CDR3 nucleotides are TGCAGTGCTAGAACTAAACTAGCGCCAGTAAGGGAGACCCAGTACTTC. This gives the protein CSARTKLAPVRETQYF.

V gene TRBV5-1 combines with J gene TRBJ1-2; D is unresolved. In germline, CDR1 is SGHRS, CDR2 YFSETQ. The V end lost 5 bases, the J end lost 10 bases, and 21 bases lay between the germline ends. This CDR3 is 14 amino acids long. DNA of the CDR3: TGCGCCAGCAGGGTCTCAGGACCAGATCATGCCTACACCTTC. It specifies CASRVSGPDHAYTF.

This chain joins TRBV27 and TRBJ1-1; D remains unclear. CDR1 and CDR2 from the germline V gene are MNHEY and SMNVEV (reference sequence). This CDR3 is built from 14 residues. V lost 3 bases and J 2 bases, leaving 10 bases between the germline ends. The CDR3 loop is CASSFYSDNTEAFF. The CDR3 nucleotides read TGTGCCAGCAGTTTTTACAGCGATAACACTGAAGCTTTCTTT.

This clonotype was seen once. CDR3 coding DNA: TGCAGTGAGCGCCCTAGGGGCTACAATGAGCAGTTCTTC. It yields the protein CSERPRGYNEQFF. The chain combines TRBV20-1 with TRBJ2-1; D is possibly TRBD1 (5 bases). Trimming cost V 7 bases and J 3 bases, with 13 bases left between them. The CDR3 has 13 residues. Germline V CDR1 and CDR2: DFQATT, SNEGSKA (reference sequence).

This clonotype was seen a handful of times. The chain carries TRBV5-1 and TRBJ2-7, with 13 bases that match TRBD2. The CDR3 covers 14 residues. V was clipped by 3 bases and J by 3 bases; unmatched bases: 0. Per the germline V gene, CDR1 is SGHRS and CDR2 is YFSETQ. In DNA form, the CDR3 reads TGCGCCAGCAGCTGGACTAGCGGGAGCTACGAGCAGTACTTC. Translation gives CASSWTSGSYEQYF.

The CDR3 loop is CSVAGTGGDQQYF. For the CDR3, the DNA is TGCAGCGTCGCCGGGACAGGGGGCGATCAGCAGTACTTC. The rearrangement links TRBV29-1 to TRBJ2-7; 12 positions agree with TRBD1. The CDR3 extends over 13 amino acids. CDR1 is SQVTM, CDR2 ANQGSEA, per germline. With 6 bases clipped from V and 8 bases from J, the junction kept 8 bases outside the gene matches.

The CDR3 region has the DNA TGCAGCGTTGAAGATCTAGGCGACACTGAAGCTTTCTTT. Amino acid sequence: CSVEDLGDTEAFF. J is TRBJ1-1 and V is TRBV29-1; D gene unclear. There are 13 residues in the CDR3. Per the germline V gene, CDR1 is SQVTM and CDR2 is ANQGSEA. V was pared by 0 bases and J by 3 bases, with 8 bases between.

The chain couples TRBV7-8 to TRBJ1-1, with TRBD1 matching 8 bases. The germline V gene encodes CDR1 SGHVS and CDR2 FQNEAQ. V dropped 3 bases and J dropped 4; count of bases not matched to a gene: 13. The CDR3 sequence is 17 residues long. CDR3 loop: CASSFPGQDTQGTEAFF. The CDR3 region has the DNA TGTGCCAGCAGCTTTCCGGGACAGGACACTCAGGGCACTGAAGCTTTCTTT.